The T cell receptor (beta chain) described here comes from a study of cytomegalovirus exposure and HLA in healthy donors. Study-level information: The same platform used for the 600 to 750 first-cohort repertoires was also used for the 120 or so validation repertoires, as a later analysis reported. Overall study findings and caveats: Cytomegalovirus association was assigned to about 180 TCR beta chains. In a later analysis, first-cohort TCR clusters were found to tend to co-occur in the 130 or so validation repertoires. Rarity held for most TCR sequences, but there were some public TCRs that occurred in many donors.

TCRdb's copy holds only in-frame clones and misses some; the assay was immunoSEQ multiplex PCR. Counted here are some 73,000 clones, 80% to 90% occurring once; the ten biggest clones make up 3% to 4%. This clone appeared once. Its antigen is as yet unknown. CDR3 length equals 18 residues. The germline gives CDR1 SGDLS, CDR2 YYNGEE. V dropped 3 bases and J dropped 4; count of bases not matched to a gene: 16. The clonotype was recovered from a woman under 30 in good health and CMV-seropositive. V usage is TRBV9 and J usage is TRBJ2-1; 7 bases line up with TRBD1. Material: PBMCs. CDR3 amino acids: CASSANPITGDAYNEQFF. CDR3 in DNA: TGTGCCAGCAGCGCCAATCCGATCACAGGGGATGCGTACAATGAGCAGTTCTTC.